This T cell receptor beta chain was sequenced during a study of blood T cell repertoires in COVID-19. This study enrolled people aged about 18 to 100 from about two dozen US geographic areas. Clinical histories supplied by participants themselves formed the basis of cohort assignment. Recovered status applied to Cohort 3 donors who had two consecutive negative PCRs. It also applied to those with clearance or with symptom resolution. Germline lookup yields CDR1 SGHVS and CDR2 FQNEAQ. V was pared by 1 base and J by 8 bases, with 11 bases of the junction left unmatched. The CDR3 loop spans 17 amino acids. Original methodology: By means of reference gene primer amplification, nucleated cell counts were estimated. Repertoires were generated with immunoSEQ multiplex PCR, while TCRdb's copy carries only in-frame clones and drops some. That table gives V, J and clone size, and the DNA gave D and trimming. The sample records approximately 230,000 clones, over 75% being singletons.

This receptor was obtained from a middle-aged man who had recovered from COVID-19. The V call is TRBV7-8, the J call TRBJ2-1; 10 bases match TRBD2. Sequencing used PBMCs or T cells enriched from blood (not recorded which). This chain's CDR3 is CASSLEVRIAGGDEQFF. CDR3 sequence (DNA): TGTGCCAGCAGCTTAGAGGTTCGGATAGCGGGAGGCGATGAGCAGTTCTTC.